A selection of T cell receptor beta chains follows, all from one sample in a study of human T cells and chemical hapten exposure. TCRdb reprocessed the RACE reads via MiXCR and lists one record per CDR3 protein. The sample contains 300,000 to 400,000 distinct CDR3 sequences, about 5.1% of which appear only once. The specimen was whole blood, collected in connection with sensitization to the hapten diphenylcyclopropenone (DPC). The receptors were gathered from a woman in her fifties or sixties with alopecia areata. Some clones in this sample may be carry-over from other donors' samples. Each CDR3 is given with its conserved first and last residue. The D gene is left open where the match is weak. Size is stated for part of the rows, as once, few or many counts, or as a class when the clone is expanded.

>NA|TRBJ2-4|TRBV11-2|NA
TGTGCCAGCAGCACCTACGGAGCCAAAAACATTCAGTACTTC
CASSTYGAKNIQYF
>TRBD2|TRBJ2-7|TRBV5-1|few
TGCGCCAGCAGTCAGGGGACTAGCGAGGCCTACGAGCAGTACTTC
CASSQGTSEAYEQYF
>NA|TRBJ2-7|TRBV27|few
TGTGCCAGCAGTTACAAGGGGTCCTACGAGCAGTACTTC
CASSYKGSYEQYF
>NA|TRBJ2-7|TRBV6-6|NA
TGTGCCAGCAGCCTTACAGGGTCCCCAAAGAGCGAGCAGTACTTC
CASSLTGSPKSEQYF
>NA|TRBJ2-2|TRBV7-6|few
TGTGCCAGCCGGGGGACGGTGGGAACCGGGGAGCTGTTTTTT
CASRGTVGTGELFF
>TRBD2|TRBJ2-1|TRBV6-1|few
TGTGCCAGCAGTACCAGGACTAGCGGGGCCTTCGAGCAGTTCTTC
CASSTRTSGAFEQFF
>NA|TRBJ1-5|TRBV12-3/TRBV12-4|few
TGTGCCAGCAGTTTAAGTACGGCAGGGAGAAATCAGCCCCAGCATTTT
CASSLSTAGRNQPQHF
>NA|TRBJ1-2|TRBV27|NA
TGTGCCAGCAGTTTGTCCTCAACCTATGGCTACACCTTC
CASSLSSTYGYTF
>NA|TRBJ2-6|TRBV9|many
TGTGCCAGCAGCGTAGCCCCACCGGACAGCCTCTCTGGGGCCAACGTCCTGACTTTC
CASSVAPPDSLSGANVLTF
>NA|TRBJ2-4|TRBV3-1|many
TGTGCCAGCAGCCCGAGACCGATAGCCAAAAACATTCAGTACTTC
CASSPRPIAKNIQYF
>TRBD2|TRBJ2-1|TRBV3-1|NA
TGTGCCAGCAGCCAAGGGGGCGGGAGGCCTGAGCAGTTCTTC
CASSQGGGRPEQFF
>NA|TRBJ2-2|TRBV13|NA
TGTGCCAGCAGCTGGCCTTCGTTTGGTACCGGGGAGCTGTTTTTT
CASSWPSFGTGELFF
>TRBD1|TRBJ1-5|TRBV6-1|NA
TGTGCCAGCACCCAGGGGGCAGGCCAGCCCCAGCATTTT
CASTQGAGQPQHF
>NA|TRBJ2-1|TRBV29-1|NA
TGCAGCGTTGTCGGTAGCGGTGCGAGCTCCTACAATGAGCAGTTCTTC
CSVVGSGASSYNEQFF
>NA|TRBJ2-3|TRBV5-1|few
TGCGCCAGCAGCATATCCGGGGGGCCCGGTACAGATACGCAGTATTTT
CASSISGGPGTDTQYF
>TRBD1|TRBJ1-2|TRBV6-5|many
TGTGCCAGCACGCCCACGGGGGAGGGGGCTACAGGCGGCTACACCTTC
CASTPTGEGATGGYTF
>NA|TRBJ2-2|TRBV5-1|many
TGCGCCAGCAGCTTGCGGCAGCCGAACACCGGGGAGCTGTTTTTT
CASSLRQPNTGELFF
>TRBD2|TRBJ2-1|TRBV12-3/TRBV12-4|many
TGTGCCAGCAGTCCACCGGGGGGGATAAAAAATGAGCAGTTCTTC
CASSPPGGIKNEQFF
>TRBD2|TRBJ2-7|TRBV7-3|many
TGTGCCAGCAGCTTACAAGGCGGGGGCGAGCAGTACTTC
CASSLQGGGEQYF
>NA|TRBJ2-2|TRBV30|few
TGTGCCTGGACCGGACGGACCACCGGGGAGCTGTTTTTT
CAWTGRTTGELFF
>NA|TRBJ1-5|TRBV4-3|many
TGCGCCAGCAGCCAAGAGGTAGGTAATCAGCCCCAGCATTTT
CASSQEVGNQPQHF
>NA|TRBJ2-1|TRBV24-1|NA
TGTGCCACCAGTGATTTTGGGGAAAATGAGCAGTTCTTC
CATSDFGENEQFF
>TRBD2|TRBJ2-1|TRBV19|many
TGTGCCAGTAGTAGATTGGGGACTAGCGGAAACAATGAGCAGTTCTTC
CASSRLGTSGNNEQFF
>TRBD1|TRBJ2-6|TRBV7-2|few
TGTGCCAGCAGCCCCGGCCCGGCAGGGGGCTCTGGGGCCAACGTCCTGACTTTC
CASSPGPAGGSGANVLTF
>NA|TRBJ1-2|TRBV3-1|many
TGTGCCAGCAGCCAAGGTGTGGGGGCGTGCTATGGCTACACCTTC
CASSQGVGACYGYTF
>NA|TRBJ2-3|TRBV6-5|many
TGTGCCAGCAGTTACGGACAATCTCTGAAGCAGTATTTT
CASSYGQSLKQYF
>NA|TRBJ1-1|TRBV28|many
TGTGCCAGCAGCAGGGATCTCTGGAACACTGAAGCTTTCTTT
CASSRDLWNTEAFF
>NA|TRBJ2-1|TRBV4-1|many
TGCGCCAGCAGCCAATCCCACGGGGAGTACAATGAGCAGTTCTTC
CASSQSHGEYNEQFF
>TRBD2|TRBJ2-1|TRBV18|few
TGTGCCAGCTCTCAAATGCCCCCCGGGACTAGCTCCTACAATGAGCAGTTCTTC
CASSQMPPGTSSYNEQFF
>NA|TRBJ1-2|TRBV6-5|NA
TGTGCCAGCAGTTACTCGTACCAGGGAATGGAGGGCTACACCTTC
CASSYSYQGMEGYTF